These T cell receptor beta chains were read from a single sample in a study of cytomegalovirus exposure and HLA in healthy donors. The protocol was immunoSEQ multiplex PCR, while the TCRdb copy is restricted to in-frame clones and leaves out a portion. The data show 60,000 to 85,000 clones, approximately 95% seen once. The sequencing input was PBMCs. The receptors come from a man younger than 30 in good health and CMV-seropositive. Each CDR3 is given with its conserved first and last residue. A D gene is named only where the DNA matches it firmly. Size is stated for part of the rows, as once, few or many counts, or as a class when the clone is expanded.

d_call | j_call | v_call | clone_size | cdr3_nt | cdr3_aa
TRBD1 | TRBJ1-5 | TRBV30 | NA | TGTGCCTGGGGACAGGGGCACAATCAGCCCCAGCATTTT | CAWGQGHNQPQHF
NA | TRBJ1-1 | TRBV14 | NA | TGTGCCAGCAGCCAAGAGAATCAGGTTACTGAAGCTTTCTTT | CASSQENQVTEAFF
TRBD1 | TRBJ1-4 | TRBV6-1 | NA | TGTGCCAGCAGTTTACAGGGGGCTACTAATGAAAAACTGTTTTTT | CASSLQGATNEKLFF
TRBD1 | TRBJ1-5 | TRBV4-1 | once | TGCGCCAGCAGCGAGCGGACAGGGAGGGATCAGCCCCAGCATTTT | CASSERTGRDQPQHF
NA | TRBJ1-1 | TRBV27 | once | TGTGCCAGCAGTGGGGACACGGGGGAAGCTTTCTTT | CASSGDTGEAFF
NA | TRBJ2-3 | TRBV28 | NA | TGTGCCAGCAGCCCCCTCATGCGGCCCACAGATACGCAGTATTTT | CASSPLMRPTDTQYF
TRBD1 | TRBJ1-1 | TRBV2 | NA | TGTGCCAGCAGCACAGGGGATGAAGCTTTCTTT | CASSTGDEAFF
NA | TRBJ2-2 | TRBV10-3 | NA | TGTGCCATCAGACCGACAGGAGCTACCGGGGAGCTGTTTTTT | CAIRPTGATGELFF
NA | TRBJ2-3 | TRBV7-2 | NA | TGTGCCAGCAGCTTTTATAGAGATACGCAGTATTTT | CASSFYRDTQYF
TRBD2 | TRBJ2-1 | TRBV14 | NA | TGTGCCAGCAGCCAACCGGGAGGGCCAGGAAATGAGCAGTTCTTC | CASSQPGGPGNEQFF
NA | TRBJ2-7 | TRBV28 | NA | TGTGCCAGCAGTTTCGTGGAGAAGTACGAGCAGTACTTC | CASSFVEKYEQYF
TRBD1 | TRBJ1-1 | TRBV4-2 | NA | TGTGCCAGCAGCCAGACAACAGGGGTGAACACTGAAGCTTTCTTT | CASSQTTGVNTEAFF
NA | TRBJ1-5 | TRBV14 | NA | TGTGCCAGCAGCCAAGACCCCCCGCAGGCCTATGAGAGTCAGCCCCAGCATTTT | CASSQDPPQAYESQPQHF
NA | TRBJ2-6 | TRBV25-1 | NA | TGTGCCAGCAGTGATGGCCTGGGGGGCTCTGGGGCCAACGTCCTGACTTTC | CASSDGLGGSGANVLTF
NA | TRBJ1-2 | TRBV18 | NA | TGTGCCAGCTCACCAAATTACAATAAACACACCTTC | CASSPNYNKHTF
NA | TRBJ1-1 | TRBV7-9 | NA | TGTGCCAGCAGCGCGGAGGGGACTGAAGCTTTCTTT | CASSAEGTEAFF
NA | TRBJ2-2 | TRBV7-3 | NA | TGTGCCAGCAGCCCCCGGGGGGCCGGGACCGGGGAGCTGTTTTTT | CASSPRGAGTGELFF
TRBD2 | TRBJ2-4 | TRBV19 | NA | TGTGCCAGTAGTTCGTGGGGGAATCGGGAGGAAAACATTCAGTACTTC | CASSSWGNREENIQYF
TRBD2 | TRBJ2-1 | TRBV7-6 | NA | TGTGCCAGCAGCTCTGGGACTAGCGCCTACAATGAGCAGTTCTTC | CASSSGTSAYNEQFF
NA | TRBJ1-3 | TRBV7-2 | NA | TGTGCCAGTTCCTTTGGAAACACCATATATTTT | CASSFGNTIYF
TRBD1 | TRBJ1-4 | TRBV4-1 | NA | TGCGCCAGCAGCCCTTACCACAGGGGAGGTAATGAAAAACTGTTTTTT | CASSPYHRGGNEKLFF
TRBD2 | TRBJ2-1 | TRBV25-1 | NA | TGTGCCAGCAGTGGTGGGACTAGCGGGAACTACAATGAGCAGTTCTTC | CASSGGTSGNYNEQFF
TRBD1 | TRBJ1-1 | TRBV5-6 | NA | TGTGCCAGCAGCTTGGCGTACTCGACAGGGAGAGAAACTGAAGCTTTCTTT | CASSLAYSTGRETEAFF
TRBD1 | TRBJ2-7 | TRBV4-2 | NA | TGTGCCAGCAGCCAAATAAGACAGGGGCTCGACTCCTACGAGCAGTACTTC | CASSQIRQGLDSYEQYF
TRBD1 | TRBJ2-1 | TRBV5-4 | once | TGTGCCAGCAGCCGAATTACAGGGGGGAACAACAATGAGCAGTTCTTC | CASSRITGGNNNEQFF
NA | TRBJ2-1 | TRBV10-3 | NA | TGTGCCATCAGTGGGTCCACCCTGGGGGGGCGGAATGAGCAGTTCTTC | CAISGSTLGGRNEQFF
NA | TRBJ2-3 | TRBV15 | NA | TGTGCCACCAGCGGGCAGGGAAGCACAGATACGCAGTATTTT | CATSGQGSTDTQYF
NA | TRBJ1-2 | TRBV5-1 | NA | TGCGCCAGCAGCTCGGACAGTAACTATGGCTACACCTTC | CASSSDSNYGYTF
TRBD2 | TRBJ2-3 | TRBV6-5 | NA | TGTGCCAGCAGTTACCGACTAGCGGGAGGGCGGGATACGCAGTATTTT | CASSYRLAGGRDTQYF
NA | TRBJ1-4 | TRBV7-2 | NA | TGTGCCAGCAGCCCCGGTGGGGGGAAACTTAATGAAAAACTGTTTTTT | CASSPGGGKLNEKLFF
TRBD1 | TRBJ2-7 | TRBV5-8 | NA | TGTGCCAGCAGCTTACGAGGGACAGGGTCCTCCTACGAGCAGTACTTC | CASSLRGTGSSYEQYF
NA | TRBJ1-1 | TRBV2 | NA | TGTGCCAGCAGTGAATCCTACAGGGCTGAAGCTTTCTTT | CASSESYRAEAFF
NA | TRBJ2-2 | TRBV5-4 | NA | TGTGCCAGCAGCCGGGGGGGGACAGAAACCGGGGAGCTGTTTTTT | CASSRGGTETGELFF
TRBD2 | TRBJ2-3 | TRBV5-8 | NA | TGTGCCAGCAGCTTGGCCGGCGGGAGGGGAGATACGCAGTATTTT | CASSLAGGRGDTQYF
TRBD2 | TRBJ2-2 | TRBV9 | NA | TGTGCCAGCAGCGTAGGTTTAGCGGGAGGGAACACCGGGGAGCTGTTTTTT | CASSVGLAGGNTGELFF
TRBD1 | TRBJ1-1 | TRBV18 | once | TGTGCCAGCTCACTTACTCTAGGACAGGAGACGAACACTGAAGCTTTCTTT | CASSLTLGQETNTEAFF
TRBD1 | TRBJ1-1 | TRBV7-6 | NA | TGTGCTTCGTGGGACAGGGTAACTGAAGCTTTCTTT | CASWDRVTEAFF
NA | TRBJ2-7 | TRBV5-1 | NA | TGCGCCAGCAGCTTCGGGGACTCCTACGAGCAGTACTTC | CASSFGDSYEQYF
TRBD2 | TRBJ2-3 | TRBV11-2 | NA | TGTGCCAGCAGCCCCTACCCATCTGGCGGGAGGGCCGGTGGAGATACGCAGTATTTT | CASSPYPSGGRAGGDTQYF
TRBD2 | TRBJ2-5 | TRBV18 | NA | TGTGCCAGCTCACTCGGGACTAGCGGGAGGGCCCGAGAGACCCAGTACTTC | CASSLGTSGRARETQYF
TRBD1 | TRBJ1-2 | TRBV7-8 | NA | TGTGCCAGCAGCCTAACCGGACAGGGGTACTATGGCTACACCTTC | CASSLTGQGYYGYTF
NA | TRBJ2-7 | TRBV6-5 | NA | TGTGCCAGCAGCTCACAGGTCACCTACGAGCAGTACTTC | CASSSQVTYEQYF
NA | TRBJ2-7 | TRBV28 | NA | TGTGCCAGCAGTTCCGGGCGGGCATCCTACGAGCAGTACTTC | CASSSGRASYEQYF
TRBD1 | TRBJ1-2 | TRBV5-1 | NA | TGCGCCAGCGCACCTCGACAGGGTGGGTACTATGGCTACACCTTC | CASAPRQGGYYGYTF
NA | TRBJ1-3 | TRBV29-1 | NA | TGCAGCGTTCAGACTAGCTCTGGAAACACCATATATTTT | CSVQTSSGNTIYF
NA | TRBJ2-1 | TRBV4-1 | NA | TGCGCCAGCAGCCAAGAGGTAGCAGGGGCTGGCAATGAGCAGTTCTTC | CASSQEVAGAGNEQFF
NA | TRBJ1-1 | TRBV6-1 | NA | TGTGCCAGCAGGGTCCAGGCGAACACTGAAGCTTTCTTT | CASRVQANTEAFF
TRBD1 | TRBJ2-1 | TRBV27 | NA | TGTGCCACGACTATACAGGGGGAACCCTACAATGAGCAGTTCTTC | CATTIQGEPYNEQFF
NA | TRBJ1-1 | TRBV11-2 | NA | TGTGCCAGCAGCTTAGAGTCAGGATCCGAAGCTTTCTTT | CASSLESGSEAFF
TRBD1 | TRBJ2-7 | TRBV4-1 | NA | TGCGCCAGCAGCCAAGATGAAGACAGGGGGATGAACGAGCAGTACTTC | CASSQDEDRGMNEQYF
NA | TRBJ2-7 | TRBV28 | NA | TGTGCCAGCACCTATGCCGGGTACCGCTACGAGCAGTACTTC | CASTYAGYRYEQYF
TRBD1 | TRBJ2-7 | TRBV10-3 | NA | TGTGCCATCAGTGATGACGACAGGGGGGGCGAGCAGTACTTC | CAISDDDRGGEQYF
TRBD2 | TRBJ2-3 | TRBV4-2 | NA | TGTGCCAGCAGCCAAGATCAGGCTAGCGGGACAGATACGCAGTATTTT | CASSQDQASGTDTQYF
NA | TRBJ2-2 | TRBV6-4 | few | TGTGCCAGCAGTGGGACTAACACCGGGGAGCTGTTTTTT | CASSGTNTGELFF
NA | TRBJ2-7 | TRBV7-2 | NA | TGTGCCAGCAGCTTAGCGGGGACATCCTACGAGCAGTACTTC | CASSLAGTSYEQYF
NA | TRBJ2-5 | TRBV27 | NA | TGTGCCAGCAGTTCCTCAAGTAGTGGAGAGACCCAGTACTTC | CASSSSSSGETQYF
NA | TRBJ1-1 | TRBV6-5 | NA | TGTGCCAGCAGTTATAACAGAGCGAACACTGAAGCTTTCTTT | CASSYNRANTEAFF